Listed below are T cell receptor beta chains from one sample, sequenced in a study of T cell responses to AZD1222 COVID-19 vaccine. Profiled with immunoSEQ multiplex PCR; TCRdb holds only in-frame clones, not every one. The sample holds about 190,000 clones, about 87% seen once. The source material was peripheral blood, sampled on day 0 of MenACWY control vaccination. These receptors all come from an adult in good health. CDR3s include the opening cysteine and the closing phenylalanine or tryptophan. Each record gives: V gene, J gene, D gene, clone size, CDR3 protein, CDR3 DNA. D genes are given only for firm matches. Where a row states a size, it is once, few, many or the class of an expanded clone; other rows omit it.

TRBV15	TRBJ1-4	-	-	CAPGAEKLFF	TGTGCCCCGGGGGCCGAAAAACTGTTTTTT
TRBV28	TRBJ1-2	-	-	CASSLSDRRANYGYTF	TGTGCCAGCAGTTTATCTGACAGGAGAGCTAACTATGGCTACACCTTC
TRBV9	TRBJ2-1	TRBD2	-	CASSVSGRVSYNEQFF	TGTGCCAGCAGCGTGAGCGGGAGAGTATCCTACAATGAGCAGTTCTTC
TRBV6-5	TRBJ1-2	-	once	CASSYSRGEGYTF	TGTGCCAGCAGTTACTCGAGGGGGGAAGGCTACACCTTC
TRBV2	TRBJ2-7	-	once	CASGADSSYEQYF	TGTGCCAGCGGGGCGGATAGCTCCTACGAGCAGTACTTC
TRBV20-1	TRBJ1-2	-	once	CSARGLGYTF	TGCAGTGCTAGGGGGTTGGGCTACACCTTC
TRBV7-8	TRBJ1-4	-	-	CASSLAWGGTNEKLFF	TGTGCCAGCAGCTTAGCTTGGGGCGGGACTAATGAAAAACTGTTTTTT
TRBV12-5	TRBJ1-3	-	-	CASGLARDFEHRGAVF	TGTGCTAGTGGTTTGGCCCGGGACTTCGAACACCGGGGAGCTGTTTTT
TRBV7-8	TRBJ1-5	TRBD1	few	CASSSDRGRNQPQHF	TGTGCCAGCAGCTCCGACAGGGGACGCAATCAGCCCCAGCATTTT
TRBV2	TRBJ2-3	-	-	CASSGRSADTQYF	TGTGCCAGCAGTGGGCGGTCGGCAGATACGCAGTATTTT
TRBV28	TRBJ1-1	-	-	CASSRTKVAFF	TGTGCCAGCAGCCGGACAAAAGTAGCTTTCTTT
TRBV6-5	TRBJ2-7	TRBD1	-	CASSYAQGTLYEQYF	TGTGCCAGCAGTTACGCACAGGGGACCCTCTACGAGCAGTACTTC
TRBV15	TRBJ2-1	-	-	CATSRDRDNEQFF	TGTGCCACCAGCAGAGACAGGGACAATGAGCAGTTCTTC
TRBV15	TRBJ2-1	TRBD2	-	CATSGGLAMYNEQFF	TGTGCCACCAGCGGGGGACTAGCGATGTACAATGAGCAGTTCTTC
TRBV19	TRBJ1-2	TRBD1	-	CAIMDRGWGNYGYTF	TGTGCCATCATGGACAGGGGTTGGGGGAACTATGGCTACACCTTC
TRBV5-1	TRBJ2-2	-	-	CASSLESGRIGELFF	TGCGCCAGCAGCTTGGAATCAGGGAGGATCGGGGAGCTGTTTTTT
TRBV19	TRBJ2-7	-	-	CASSIPTGEQYF	TGTGCCAGTAGTATCCCCACGGGCGAGCAGTACTTC
TRBV25-1	TRBJ2-7	-	few	CASSDVGYEQYF	TGTGCCAGCAGTGATGTAGGTTACGAGCAGTACTTC
TRBV7-9	TRBJ2-7	TRBD2	-	CASSLAGGSYEQYF	TGTGCCAGCAGCTTAGCGGGCGGGAGTTACGAGCAGTACTTC
TRBV24-1	TRBJ1-4	-	-	CATSDYGEKLFF	TGTGCCACCAGTGATTACGGAGAAAAACTGTTTTTT
TRBV9	TRBJ2-1	TRBD2	-	CASSVEGGSRNEQFF	TGTGCCAGCAGCGTAGAGGGCGGGAGTCGGAATGAGCAGTTCTTC
TRBV7-3	TRBJ1-1	TRBD1	-	CASSLGTGTEAFF	TGTGCCAGCAGCTTAGGGACAGGCACTGAAGCTTTCTTT
TRBV6-5	TRBJ1-4	-	-	CASGETFGSEKLFF	TGTGCCAGTGGGGAGACCTTTGGTAGTGAAAAACTGTTTTTT
TRBV7-9	TRBJ1-2	-	once	CASSLVAESNYGYTF	TGTGCCAGCAGCTTAGTGGCGGAGTCGAACTATGGCTACACCTTC
TRBV30	TRBJ2-2	TRBD2	-	CAWSRREVDTGELFF	TGTGCCTGGAGTCGGCGGGAGGTGGACACCGGGGAGCTGTTTTTT
TRBV19	TRBJ1-2	-	-	CASSPSGRGGYTF	TGTGCCAGTAGCCCGTCAGGCAGGGGTGGCTACACCTTC
TRBV19	TRBJ1-2	TRBD1	-	CASGDGTVNGYTF	TGTGCCAGCGGGGACGGGACAGTCAATGGCTACACCTTC
TRBV9	TRBJ2-7	-	-	CASSPSGHIPEQYF	TGTGCCAGCAGCCCCTCCGGACACATCCCCGAGCAGTACTTC
TRBV28	TRBJ1-5	TRBD1	-	CASSLRQGGMSNQPQHF	TGTGCCAGCAGTTTAAGACAGGGAGGTATGAGCAATCAGCCCCAGCATTTT
TRBV28	TRBJ2-6	TRBD2	-	CASTSPGLAGGSSGANVLTF	TGTGCCAGCACCTCTCCGGGACTAGCGGGGGGCAGCTCTGGGGCCAACGTCCTGACTTTC
TRBV3-1/TRBV3-2	TRBJ2-1	-	-	CASSQDRGTSNEQFF	TGTGCCAGCAGCCAAGATCGTGGGACCTCCAATGAGCAGTTCTTC
TRBV28	TRBJ1-2	-	-	CAARGRLLYGYTF	TGTGCTGCGAGGGGGAGGCTTCTATATGGCTACACCTTC
TRBV7-2	TRBJ1-4	-	-	CASSLPGHLATNEKLFF	TGTGCCAGCAGCTTACCAGGGCACCTTGCAACTAATGAAAAACTGTTTTTT
TRBV29-1	TRBJ2-1	TRBD2	-	CSGQTSAYNEQFF	TGCAGCGGACAAACTAGCGCGTATAATGAGCAGTTCTTC
TRBV5-4	TRBJ2-3	-	-	CASSSGSGGDTQYF	TGTGCCAGCAGCTCGGGGTCTGGGGGAGATACGCAGTATTTT